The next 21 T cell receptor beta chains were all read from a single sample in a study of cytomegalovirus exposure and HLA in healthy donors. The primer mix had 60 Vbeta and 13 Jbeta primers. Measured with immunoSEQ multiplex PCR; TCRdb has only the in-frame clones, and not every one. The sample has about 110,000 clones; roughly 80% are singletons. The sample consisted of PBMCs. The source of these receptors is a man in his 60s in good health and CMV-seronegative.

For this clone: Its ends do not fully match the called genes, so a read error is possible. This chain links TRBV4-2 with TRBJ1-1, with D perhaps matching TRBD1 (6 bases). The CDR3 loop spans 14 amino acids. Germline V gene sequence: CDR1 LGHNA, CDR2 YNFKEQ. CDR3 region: CASSSQGQNTEAFF. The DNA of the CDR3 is TGTGCCAGCAGTTCCCAGGGGCAGAACACCGAAGCTTTCTTT.

CDR3 amino acids: CASSTRTGTRSPLHF. Here the CDR3 DNA reads TGTGCCAGCAGCACCCGGACAGGGACGAGATCACCCCTCCACTTT. The chain has TRBV7-2 and TRBJ1-6; 8 positions match TRBD1. The germline V gene has CDR1 SGHTA and CDR2 FQGNSA. There are 15 residues in the CDR3. J was trimmed by 10 bases and V by 5 bases; bases with no gene match: 10.

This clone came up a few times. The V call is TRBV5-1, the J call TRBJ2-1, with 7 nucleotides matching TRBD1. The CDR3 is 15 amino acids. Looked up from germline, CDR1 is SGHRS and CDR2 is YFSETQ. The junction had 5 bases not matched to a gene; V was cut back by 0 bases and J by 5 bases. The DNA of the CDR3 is TGCGCCAGCAGCTTGGGAGACAGGGACCACAATGAGCAGTTCTTC. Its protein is CASSLGDRDHNEQFF. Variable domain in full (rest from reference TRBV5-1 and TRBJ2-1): KAGVTQTPRYLIKTRGQQVTLSCSPISGHRSVSWYQQTPGQGLQFLFEYFSETQRNKGNFPGRFSGRQFSNSRSEMNVSTLELGDSALYLCASSLGDRDHNEQFFGPGTRLTVL.

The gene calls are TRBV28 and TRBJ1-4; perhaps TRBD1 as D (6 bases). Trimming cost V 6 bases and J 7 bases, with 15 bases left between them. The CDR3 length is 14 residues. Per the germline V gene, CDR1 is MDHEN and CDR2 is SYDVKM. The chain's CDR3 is CASRQGGVGEKLFF. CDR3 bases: TGTGCCAGCAGGCAAGGGGGTGTAGGTGAAAAACTGTTTTTT.

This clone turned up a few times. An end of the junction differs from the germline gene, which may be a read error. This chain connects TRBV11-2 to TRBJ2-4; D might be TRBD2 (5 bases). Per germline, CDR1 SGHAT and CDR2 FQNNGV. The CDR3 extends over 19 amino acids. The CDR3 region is CASTASLSGLREAQNIQYF. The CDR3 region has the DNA TGTGCCAGCACCGCAAGCTTAAGTGGGCTCCGGGAAGCCCAAAACATTCAGTACTTC.

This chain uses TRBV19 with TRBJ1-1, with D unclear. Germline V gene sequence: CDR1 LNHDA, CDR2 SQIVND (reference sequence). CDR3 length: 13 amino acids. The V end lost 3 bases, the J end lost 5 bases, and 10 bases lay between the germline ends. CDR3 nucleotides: TGTGCCAGTAGTATCACGGGAGGAACTGAAGCTTTCTTT. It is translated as CASSITGGTEAFF.

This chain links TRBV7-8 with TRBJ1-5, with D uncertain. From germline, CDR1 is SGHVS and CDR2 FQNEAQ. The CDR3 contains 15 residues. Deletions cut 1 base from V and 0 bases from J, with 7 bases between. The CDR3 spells CASSLGDNSNQPQHF. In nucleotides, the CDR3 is TGTGCCAGCAGCTTAGGCGACAATAGCAATCAGCCCCAGCATTTT. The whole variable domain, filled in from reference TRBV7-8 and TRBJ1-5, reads GAGVSQSPRYKVAKRGQDVALRCDPISGHVSLFWYQQALGQGPEFLTYFQNEAQLDKSGLPSDRFFAERPEGSVSTLKIQRTQQEDSAVYLCASSLGDNSNQPQHFGDGTRLSIL.

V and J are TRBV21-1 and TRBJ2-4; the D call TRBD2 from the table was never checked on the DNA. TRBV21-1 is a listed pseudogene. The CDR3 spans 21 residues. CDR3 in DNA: TGTGCCAGCAGCAAAAAGGCTTGTTGGACTCTTACAATCCTAGCCAAAAACATTCAGTACTTC. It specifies CASSKKACWTLTILAKNIQYF.

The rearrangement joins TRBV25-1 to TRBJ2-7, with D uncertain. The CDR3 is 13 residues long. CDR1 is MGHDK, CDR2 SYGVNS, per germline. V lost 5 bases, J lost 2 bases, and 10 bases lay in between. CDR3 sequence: CASSTSLTYEQYF. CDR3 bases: TGTGCCAGCAGTACCAGTTTGACCTACGAGCAGTACTTC.

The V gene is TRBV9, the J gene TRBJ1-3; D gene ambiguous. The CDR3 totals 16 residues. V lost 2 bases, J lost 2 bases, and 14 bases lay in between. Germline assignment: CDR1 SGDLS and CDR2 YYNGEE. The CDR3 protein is CASSVAAGNTGNTIYF. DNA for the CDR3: TGTGCCAGCAGCGTCGCTGCAGGTAATACTGGAAACACCATATATTTT.

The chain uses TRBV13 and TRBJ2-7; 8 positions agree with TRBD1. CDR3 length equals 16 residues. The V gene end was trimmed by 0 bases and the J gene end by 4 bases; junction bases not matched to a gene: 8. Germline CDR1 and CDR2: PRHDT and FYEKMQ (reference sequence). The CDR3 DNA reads TGTGCCAGCAGCTTAGGCGCGGCAGGGGGCTTATACGAGCAGTACTTC. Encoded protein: CASSLGAAGGLYEQYF.

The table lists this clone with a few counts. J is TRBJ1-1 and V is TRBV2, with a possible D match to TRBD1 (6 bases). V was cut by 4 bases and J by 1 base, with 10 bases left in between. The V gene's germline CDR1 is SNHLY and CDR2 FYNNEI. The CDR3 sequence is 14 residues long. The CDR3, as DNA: TGTGCCAGCAGTGGGGACATAACGAACACTGAAGCTTTCTTT. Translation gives CASSGDITNTEAFF.

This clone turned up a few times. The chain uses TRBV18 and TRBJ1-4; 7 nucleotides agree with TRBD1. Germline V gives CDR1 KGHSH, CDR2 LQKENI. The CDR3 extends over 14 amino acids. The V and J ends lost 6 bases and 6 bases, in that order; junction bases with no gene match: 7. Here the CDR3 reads CASSQQGGYEKLFF. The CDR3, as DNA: TGTGCCAGCTCCCAGCAGGGGGGCTATGAAAAACTGTTTTTT.

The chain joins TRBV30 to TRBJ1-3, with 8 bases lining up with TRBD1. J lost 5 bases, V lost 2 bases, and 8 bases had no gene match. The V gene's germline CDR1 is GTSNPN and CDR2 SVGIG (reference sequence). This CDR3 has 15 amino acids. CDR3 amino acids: CAWSPNRGLRNTIYF. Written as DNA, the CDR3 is TGTGCCTGGAGTCCAAACAGGGGGTTAAGAAACACCATATATTTT.

The CDR3 sequence is CASTIYRGPIFEQFF. CDR3 bases: TGTGCCAGCACCATCTACAGGGGGCCGATTTTTGAGCAGTTCTTC. The chain combines TRBV7-9 with TRBJ2-1, with TRBD1 matching over 9 bases. Looked up from germline, CDR1 is SEHNR and CDR2 is FQNEAQ (reference sequence). With V trimmed by 7 bases and J by 9 bases, 13 bases remained unmatched. This CDR3 region has 15 residues.

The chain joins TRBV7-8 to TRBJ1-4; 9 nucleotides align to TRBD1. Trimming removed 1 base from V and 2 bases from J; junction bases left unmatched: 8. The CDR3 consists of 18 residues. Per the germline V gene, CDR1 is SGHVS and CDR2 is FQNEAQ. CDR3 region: CASSLVGTGLTTNEKLFF. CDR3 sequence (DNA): TGTGCCAGCAGCTTAGTAGGGACAGGGCTGACGACTAATGAAAAACTGTTTTTT.

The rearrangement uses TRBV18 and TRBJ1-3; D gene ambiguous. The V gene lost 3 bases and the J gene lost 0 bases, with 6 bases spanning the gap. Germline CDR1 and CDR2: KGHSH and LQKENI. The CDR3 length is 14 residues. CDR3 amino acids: CASSPSYSGNTIYF. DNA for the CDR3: TGTGCCAGCTCACCCTCGTACTCTGGAAACACCATATATTTT.

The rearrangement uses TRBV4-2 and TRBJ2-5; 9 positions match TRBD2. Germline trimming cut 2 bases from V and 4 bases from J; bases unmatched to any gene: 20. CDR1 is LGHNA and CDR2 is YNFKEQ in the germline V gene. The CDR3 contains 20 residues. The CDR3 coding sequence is TGTGCCAGCAGCCAACAAAGGTCTGCAGGGCAGCGGGGGGCACGAGAGACCCAGTACTTC. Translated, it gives CASSQQRSAGQRGARETQYF.

CDR3 sequence reads: CASSLTGDPSYGYTF. The CDR3 DNA follows: TGCGCCAGCAGCTTAACAGGGGACCCCTCCTATGGCTACACCTTC. The V and J genes are TRBV5-1 and TRBJ1-2; TRBD1 aligns across 7 bases. The CDR3 spans 15 residues. In germline, CDR1 is SGHRS, CDR2 YFSETQ. With V trimmed by 2 bases and J by 4 bases, 8 bases remained unmatched.

The CDR3 sequence is CASSSTRRGANTGELFF. Written as DNA, the CDR3 is TGCGCCAGCAGCTCCACCCGACGGGGGGCCAACACCGGGGAGCTGTTTTTT. The chain joins TRBV5-1 to TRBJ2-2; possible D gene TRBD2, 7 bases. The CDR3 runs to 17 residues. Trimming took off 3 bases at V and 2 bases at J, with 17 bases between the two ends. CDR1 is SGHRS and CDR2 is YFSETQ in the germline V gene.

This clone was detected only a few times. CDR3 amino acids: CASSLVSQGAGELFF. CDR3 nucleotide sequence: TGTGCCAGCAGCTTAGTTTCCCAGGGCGCCGGGGAGCTGTTTTTT. V is TRBV7-6 and J is TRBJ2-2; the D gene is possibly TRBD1 (5 bases). Germline V gives CDR1 SGHVS, CDR2 FNYEAQ. The length of the CDR3 is 15 residues. The V end was cut by 1 base, the J end by 6 bases, with 12 bases between. Based on the CDR3 plus reference TRBV7-6 and TRBJ2-2, the full variable domain is GAGVSQSPRYKVTKRGQDVALRCDPISGHVSLYWYRQALGQGPEFLTYFNYEAQQDKSGLPNDRFSAERPEGSISTLTIQRTEQRDSAMYRCASSLVSQGAGELFFGEGSRLTVL.